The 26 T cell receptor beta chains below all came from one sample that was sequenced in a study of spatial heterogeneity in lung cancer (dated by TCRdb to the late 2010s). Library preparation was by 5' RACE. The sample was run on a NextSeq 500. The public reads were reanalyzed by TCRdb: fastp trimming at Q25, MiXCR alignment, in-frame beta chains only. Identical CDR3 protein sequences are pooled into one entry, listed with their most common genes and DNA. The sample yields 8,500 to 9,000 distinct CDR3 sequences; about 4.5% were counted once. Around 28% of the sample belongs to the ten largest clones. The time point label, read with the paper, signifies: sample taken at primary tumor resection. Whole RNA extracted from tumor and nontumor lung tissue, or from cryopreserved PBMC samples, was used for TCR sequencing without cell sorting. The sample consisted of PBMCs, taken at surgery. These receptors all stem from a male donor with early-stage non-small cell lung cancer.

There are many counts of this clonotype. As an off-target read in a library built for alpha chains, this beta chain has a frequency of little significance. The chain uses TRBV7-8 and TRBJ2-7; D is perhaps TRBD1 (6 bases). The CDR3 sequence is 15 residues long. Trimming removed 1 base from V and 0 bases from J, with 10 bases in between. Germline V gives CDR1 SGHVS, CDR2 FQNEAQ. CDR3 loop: CASSLGWDISYEQYF. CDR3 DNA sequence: TGTGCCAGCAGCTTAGGTTGGGACATCTCCTACGAGCAGTACTTC.

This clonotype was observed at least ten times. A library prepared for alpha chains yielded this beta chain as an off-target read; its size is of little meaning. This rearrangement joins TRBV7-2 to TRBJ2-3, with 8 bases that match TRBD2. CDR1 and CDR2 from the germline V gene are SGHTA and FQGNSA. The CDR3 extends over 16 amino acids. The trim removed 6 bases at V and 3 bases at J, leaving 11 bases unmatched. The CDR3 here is CASSIRGGSGTDTQYF. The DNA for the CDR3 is TGTGCCAGCAGTATCCGCGGGGGGTCGGGTACAGATACGCAGTATTTT.

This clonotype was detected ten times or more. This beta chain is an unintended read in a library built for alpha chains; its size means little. The CDR3 nucleotides are TGTGCCAGCGGTAGGGTCCACGAGCAGTACTTC. It yields the protein CASGRVHEQYF. The genes are TRBV2 and TRBJ2-7; D call uncertain. V was cut by 8 bases and J by 5 bases, with 10 bases left in between. The CDR3 spans 11 residues. Germline CDR1 reads SNHLY; CDR2 reads FYNNEI.

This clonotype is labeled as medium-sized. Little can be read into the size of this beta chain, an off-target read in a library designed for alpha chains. CDR3 amino acids: CASSLWDRTNVLTF. The CDR3 region has the DNA TGTGCCAGCAGTTTATGGGACAGGACCAACGTCCTGACTTTC. The J gene is TRBJ2-6, the V gene TRBV28, with 7 bases matching TRBD1. CDR1 and CDR2 from the germline V gene are MDHEN and SYDVKM. V dropped 0 bases and J dropped 8; count of bases not matched to a gene: 1. The CDR3 spans 14 residues. Looking up the rest from reference TRBV28 and TRBJ2-6 gives the full variable domain: DVKVTQSSRYLVKRTGEKVFLECVQDMDHENMFWYRQDPGLGLRLIYFSYDVKMKEKGDIPEGYSVSREKKERFSLILESASTNQTSMYLCASSLWDRTNVLTFGAGSRLTVL.

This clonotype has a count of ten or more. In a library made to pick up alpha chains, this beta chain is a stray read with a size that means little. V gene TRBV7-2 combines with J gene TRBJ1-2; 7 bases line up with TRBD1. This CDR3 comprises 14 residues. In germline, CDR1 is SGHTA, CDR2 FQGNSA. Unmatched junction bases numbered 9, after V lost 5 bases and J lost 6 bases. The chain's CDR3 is CASSEGQVMDGYTF. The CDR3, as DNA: TGTGCCAGCAGCGAAGGACAGGTCATGGATGGCTACACCTTC.

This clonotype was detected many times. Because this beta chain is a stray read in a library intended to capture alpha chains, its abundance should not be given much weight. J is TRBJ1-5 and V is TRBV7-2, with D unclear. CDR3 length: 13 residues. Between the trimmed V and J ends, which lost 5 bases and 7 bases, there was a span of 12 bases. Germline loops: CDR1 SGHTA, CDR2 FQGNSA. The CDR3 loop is CASSRQEGQPQHF. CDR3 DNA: TGTGCCAGCAGCCGACAAGAAGGGCAGCCCCAGCATTTT.

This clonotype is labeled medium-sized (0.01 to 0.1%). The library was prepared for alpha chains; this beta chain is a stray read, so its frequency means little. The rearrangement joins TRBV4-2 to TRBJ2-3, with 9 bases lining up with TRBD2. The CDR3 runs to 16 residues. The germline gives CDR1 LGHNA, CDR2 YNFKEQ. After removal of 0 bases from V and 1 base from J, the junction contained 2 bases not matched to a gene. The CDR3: CASSQEPSGGTDTQYF. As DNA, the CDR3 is TGTGCCAGCAGCCAAGAGCCTAGCGGGGGCACAGATACGCAGTATTTT.

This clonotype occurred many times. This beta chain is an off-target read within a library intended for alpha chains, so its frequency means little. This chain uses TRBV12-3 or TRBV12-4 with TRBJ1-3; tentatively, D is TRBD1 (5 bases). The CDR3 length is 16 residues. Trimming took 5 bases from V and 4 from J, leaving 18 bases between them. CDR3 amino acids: CASSLPGLTMGNTIYF. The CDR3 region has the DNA TGTGCCAGCAGTCTGCCGGGGCTTACAATGGGAAACACCATATATTTT.

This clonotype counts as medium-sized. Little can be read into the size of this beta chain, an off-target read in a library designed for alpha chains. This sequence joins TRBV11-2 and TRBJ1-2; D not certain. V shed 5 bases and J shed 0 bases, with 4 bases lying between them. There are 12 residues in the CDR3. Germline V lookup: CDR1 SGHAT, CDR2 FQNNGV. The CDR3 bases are TGTGCCAGCAGCCGATCTAACTATGGCTACACCTTC. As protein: CASSRSNYGYTF.

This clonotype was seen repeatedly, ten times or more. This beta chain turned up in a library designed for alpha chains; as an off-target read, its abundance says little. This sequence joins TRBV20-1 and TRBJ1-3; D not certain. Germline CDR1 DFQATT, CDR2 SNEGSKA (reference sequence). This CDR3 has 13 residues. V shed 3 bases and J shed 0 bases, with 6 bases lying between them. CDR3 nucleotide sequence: TGCAGTGCTAGCCAGAGCTCTGGAAACACCATATATTTT. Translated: CSASQSSGNTIYF.

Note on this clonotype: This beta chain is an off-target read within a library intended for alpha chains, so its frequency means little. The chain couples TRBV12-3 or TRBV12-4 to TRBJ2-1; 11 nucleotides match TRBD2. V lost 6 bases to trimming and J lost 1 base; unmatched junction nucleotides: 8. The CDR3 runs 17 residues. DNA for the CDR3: TGTGCCAGCAGACCCTCCCTAGCGGGGGGTTCCTACAATGAGCAGTTCTTC. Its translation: CASRPSLAGGSYNEQFF.

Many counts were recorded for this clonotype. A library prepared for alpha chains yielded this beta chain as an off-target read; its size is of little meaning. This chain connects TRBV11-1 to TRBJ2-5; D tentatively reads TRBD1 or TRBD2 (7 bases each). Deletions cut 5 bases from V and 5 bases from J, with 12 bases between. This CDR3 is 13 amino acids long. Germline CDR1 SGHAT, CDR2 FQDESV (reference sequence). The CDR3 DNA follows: TGTGCCAGCAGCCAGGGGGGGAGGGAGACCCAGTACTTC. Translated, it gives CASSQGGRETQYF.

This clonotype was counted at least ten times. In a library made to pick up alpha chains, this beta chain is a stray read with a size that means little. DNA for the CDR3: TGTGCCAGCAGCTTACCAGGTAGCACAGATACGCAGTATTTT. It yields the protein CASSLPGSTDTQYF. The chain employs TRBV5-5 and TRBJ2-3; unclear D gene. Germline-derived CDR1 and CDR2 are SGHKS and YYEKEE (reference sequence). The CDR3 consists of 14 residues. Trimming stripped 2 bases from V and 0 bases from J, with 7 bases between.

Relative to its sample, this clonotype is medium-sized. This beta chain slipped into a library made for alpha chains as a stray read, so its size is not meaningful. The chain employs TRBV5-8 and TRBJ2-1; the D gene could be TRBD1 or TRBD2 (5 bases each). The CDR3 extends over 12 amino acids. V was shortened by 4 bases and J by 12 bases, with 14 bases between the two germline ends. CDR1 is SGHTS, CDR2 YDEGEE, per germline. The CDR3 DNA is TGTGCCAGCAGCCCGGGACCGCCTGTGCAGTTCTTC. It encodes CASSPGPPVQFF.

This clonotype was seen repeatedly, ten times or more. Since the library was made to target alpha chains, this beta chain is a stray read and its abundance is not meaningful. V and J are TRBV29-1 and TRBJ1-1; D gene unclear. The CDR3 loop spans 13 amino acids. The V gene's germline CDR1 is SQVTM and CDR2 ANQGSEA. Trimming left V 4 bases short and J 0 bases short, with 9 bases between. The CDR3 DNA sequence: TGCAGCGTTGCAAGTCCGATGAACACTGAAGCTTTCTTT. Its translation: CSVASPMNTEAFF.

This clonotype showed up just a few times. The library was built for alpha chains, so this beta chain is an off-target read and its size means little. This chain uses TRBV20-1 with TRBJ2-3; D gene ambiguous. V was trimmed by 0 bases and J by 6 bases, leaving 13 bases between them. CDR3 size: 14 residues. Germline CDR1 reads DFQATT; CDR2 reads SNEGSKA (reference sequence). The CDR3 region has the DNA TGCAGTGCTAGAGATAAAGACCCGCTGGATACGCAGTATTTT. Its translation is CSARDKDPLDTQYF.

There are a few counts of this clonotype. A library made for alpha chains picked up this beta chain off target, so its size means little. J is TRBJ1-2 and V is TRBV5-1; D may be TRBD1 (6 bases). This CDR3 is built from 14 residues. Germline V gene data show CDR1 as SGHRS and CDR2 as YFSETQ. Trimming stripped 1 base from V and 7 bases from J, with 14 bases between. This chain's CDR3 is CASSLLQGNRGYTF. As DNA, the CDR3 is TGCGCCAGCAGCTTGCTACAGGGTAATCGTGGCTACACCTTC.

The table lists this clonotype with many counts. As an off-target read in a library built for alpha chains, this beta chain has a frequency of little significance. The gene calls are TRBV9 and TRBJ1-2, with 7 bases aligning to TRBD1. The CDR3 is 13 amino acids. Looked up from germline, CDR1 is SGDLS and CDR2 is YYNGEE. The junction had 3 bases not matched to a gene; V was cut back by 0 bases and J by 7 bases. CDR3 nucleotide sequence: TGTGCCAGCAGCGTAGAAGGGGGCGGTGGCTACACCTTC. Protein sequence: CASSVEGGGGYTF.

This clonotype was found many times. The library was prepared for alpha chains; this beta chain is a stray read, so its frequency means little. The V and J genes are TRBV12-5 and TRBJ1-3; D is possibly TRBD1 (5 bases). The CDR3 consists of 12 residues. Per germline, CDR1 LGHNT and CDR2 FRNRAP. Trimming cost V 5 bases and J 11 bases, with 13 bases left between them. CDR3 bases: TGTGCTAGTGGTCTCAAGACAGAGTCCATATATTTT. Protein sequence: CASGLKTESIYF.

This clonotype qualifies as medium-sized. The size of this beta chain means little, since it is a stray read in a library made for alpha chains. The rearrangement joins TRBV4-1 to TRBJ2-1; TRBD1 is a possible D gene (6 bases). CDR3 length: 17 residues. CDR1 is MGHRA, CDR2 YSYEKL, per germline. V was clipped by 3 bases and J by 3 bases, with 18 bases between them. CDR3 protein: CASSHSQGQELYNEQFF. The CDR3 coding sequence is TGCGCCAGCAGCCATTCCCAGGGGCAGGAGCTCTACAATGAGCAGTTCTTC.

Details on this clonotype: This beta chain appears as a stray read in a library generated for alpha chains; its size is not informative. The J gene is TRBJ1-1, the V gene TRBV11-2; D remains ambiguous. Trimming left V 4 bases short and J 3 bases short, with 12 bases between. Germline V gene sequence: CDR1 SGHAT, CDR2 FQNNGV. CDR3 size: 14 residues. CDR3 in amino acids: CASSSRPSHTEAFF. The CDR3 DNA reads TGTGCCAGCAGCTCCCGGCCCTCGCACACTGAAGCTTTCTTT.

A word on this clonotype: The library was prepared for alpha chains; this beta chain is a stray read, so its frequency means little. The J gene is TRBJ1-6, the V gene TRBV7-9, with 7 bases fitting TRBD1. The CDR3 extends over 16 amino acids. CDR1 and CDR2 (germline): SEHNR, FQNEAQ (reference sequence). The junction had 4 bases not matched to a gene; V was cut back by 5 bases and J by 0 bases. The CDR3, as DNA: TGTGCCAGCAGCCGGGGACAGAACTCCTATAATTCACCCCTCCACTTT. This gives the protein CASSRGQNSYNSPLHF.

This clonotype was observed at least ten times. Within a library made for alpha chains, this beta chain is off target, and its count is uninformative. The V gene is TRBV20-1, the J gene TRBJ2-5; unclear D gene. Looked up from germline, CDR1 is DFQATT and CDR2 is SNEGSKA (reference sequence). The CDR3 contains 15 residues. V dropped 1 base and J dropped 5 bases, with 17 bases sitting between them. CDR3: CSARAPDSLWETQYF. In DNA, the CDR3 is TGCAGTGCTAGAGCCCCCGACTCGCTATGGGAGACCCAGTACTTC.

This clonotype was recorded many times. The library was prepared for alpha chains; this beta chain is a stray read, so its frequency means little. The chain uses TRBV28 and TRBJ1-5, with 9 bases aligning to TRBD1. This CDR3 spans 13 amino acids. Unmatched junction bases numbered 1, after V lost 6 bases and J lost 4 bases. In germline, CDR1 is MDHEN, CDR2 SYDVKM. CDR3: CASRTGGNQPQHF. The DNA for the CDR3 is TGTGCCAGCAGGACAGGGGGGAATCAGCCCCAGCATTTT.

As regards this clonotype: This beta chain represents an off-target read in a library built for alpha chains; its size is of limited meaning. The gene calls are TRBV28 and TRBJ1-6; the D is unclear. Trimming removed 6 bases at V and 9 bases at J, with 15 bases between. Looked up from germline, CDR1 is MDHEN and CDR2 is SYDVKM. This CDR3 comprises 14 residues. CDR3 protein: CASSPPARGSPLHF. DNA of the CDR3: TGTGCCAGCAGCCCCCCGGCTCGGGGTTCACCCCTCCACTTT.

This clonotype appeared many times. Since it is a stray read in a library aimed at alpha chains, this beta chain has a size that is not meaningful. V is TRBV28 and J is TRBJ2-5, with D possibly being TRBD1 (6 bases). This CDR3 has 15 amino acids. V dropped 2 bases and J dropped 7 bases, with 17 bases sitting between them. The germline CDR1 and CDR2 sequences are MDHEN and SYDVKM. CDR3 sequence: CASSLAGVGPGTQYF. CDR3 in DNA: TGTGCCAGCAGTTTAGCAGGGGTGGGGCCTGGGACCCAGTACTTC. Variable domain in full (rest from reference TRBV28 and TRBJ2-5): DVKVTQSSRYLVKRTGEKVFLECVQDMDHENMFWYRQDPGLGLRLIYFSYDVKMKEKGDIPEGYSVSREKKERFSLILESASTNQTSMYLCASSLAGVGPGTQYFGPGTRLLVL.